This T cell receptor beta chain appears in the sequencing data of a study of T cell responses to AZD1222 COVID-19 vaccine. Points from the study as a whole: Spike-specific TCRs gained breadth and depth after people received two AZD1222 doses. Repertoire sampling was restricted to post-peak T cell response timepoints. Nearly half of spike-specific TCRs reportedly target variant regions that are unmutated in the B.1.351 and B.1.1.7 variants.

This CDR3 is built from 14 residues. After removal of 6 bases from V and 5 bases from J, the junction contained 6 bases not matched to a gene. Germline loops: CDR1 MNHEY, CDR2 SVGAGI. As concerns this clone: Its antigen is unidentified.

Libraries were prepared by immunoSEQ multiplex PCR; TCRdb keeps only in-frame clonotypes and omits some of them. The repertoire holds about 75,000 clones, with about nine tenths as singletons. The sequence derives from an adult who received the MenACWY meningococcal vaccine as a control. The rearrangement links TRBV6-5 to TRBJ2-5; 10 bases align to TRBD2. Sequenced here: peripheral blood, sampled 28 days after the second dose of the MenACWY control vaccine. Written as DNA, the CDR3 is TGTGCCAGCAGAATCAGCGGGGGGGCCGAGACCCAGTACTTC. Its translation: CASRISGGAETQYF.